The clone carrying this T cell receptor (beta chain) was observed a few times. Its antigen is unknown. This sample stems from a study of response to subunit inactivated influenza vaccine. Points from the study as a whole: Authors suggested that a seasonal influenza vaccination recruits few new T cells each time.

A single record per CDR3 protein comes from TCRdb applying MiXCR to the RT-PCR reads. The sample includes hundreds of thousands of distinct CDR3 sequences, around 15% of them seen just once. The sequences come from PBMCs from blood, collected 14 to 15 days before vaccination. This clonotype was sampled from a man aged 45-65 years who received an inactivated influenza vaccine.

The CDR3 sequence: CASSDRFNTEAFF. CDR3 nucleotides: TGTGCCAGCAGCGACAGATTCAACACTGAAGCTTTCTTT. The rearrangement uses TRBV28 and TRBJ1-1; tentatively, D is TRBD1 (5 bases). V was pared by 6 bases and J by 2 bases, with 10 bases between. The length of the CDR3 is 13 residues. CDR1 is MDHEN and CDR2 is SYDVKM in the germline V gene.